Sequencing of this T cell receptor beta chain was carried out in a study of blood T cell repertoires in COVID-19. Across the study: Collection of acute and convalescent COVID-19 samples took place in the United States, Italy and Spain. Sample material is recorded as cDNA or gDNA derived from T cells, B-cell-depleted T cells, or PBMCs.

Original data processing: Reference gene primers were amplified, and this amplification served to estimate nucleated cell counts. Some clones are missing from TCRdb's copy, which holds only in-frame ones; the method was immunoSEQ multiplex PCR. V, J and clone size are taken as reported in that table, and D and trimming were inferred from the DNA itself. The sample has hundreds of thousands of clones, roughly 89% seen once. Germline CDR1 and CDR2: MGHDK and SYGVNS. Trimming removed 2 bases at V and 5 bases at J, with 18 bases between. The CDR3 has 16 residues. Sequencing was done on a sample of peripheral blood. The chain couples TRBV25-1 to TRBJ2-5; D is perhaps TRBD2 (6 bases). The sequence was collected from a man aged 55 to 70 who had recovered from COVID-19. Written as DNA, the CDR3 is TGTGCCAGCAGTGAACGGGGGAAGGGTTTGGGGGAGACCCAGTACTTC. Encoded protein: CASSERGKGLGETQYF.